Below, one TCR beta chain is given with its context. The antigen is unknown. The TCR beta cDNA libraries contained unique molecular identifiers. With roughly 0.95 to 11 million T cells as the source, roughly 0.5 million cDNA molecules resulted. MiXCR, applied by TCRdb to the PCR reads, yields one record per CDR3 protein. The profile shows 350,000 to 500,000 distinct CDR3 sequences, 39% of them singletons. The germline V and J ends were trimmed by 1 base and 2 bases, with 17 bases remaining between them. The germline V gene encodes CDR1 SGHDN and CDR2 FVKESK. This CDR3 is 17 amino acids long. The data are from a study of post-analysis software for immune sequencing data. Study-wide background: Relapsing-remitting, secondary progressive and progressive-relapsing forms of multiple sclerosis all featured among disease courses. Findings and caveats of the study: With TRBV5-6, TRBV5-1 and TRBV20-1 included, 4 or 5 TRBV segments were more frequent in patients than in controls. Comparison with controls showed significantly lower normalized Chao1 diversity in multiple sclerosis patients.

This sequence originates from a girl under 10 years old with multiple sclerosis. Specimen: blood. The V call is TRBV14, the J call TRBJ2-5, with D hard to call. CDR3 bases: TGTGCCAGCAGCCAAGGAGTAGGCAGGCTCTTTCAAGAGACCCAGTACTTC. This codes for CASSQGVGRLFQETQYF.